This T cell receptor beta chain was recorded in a study of early T cells in non-severe SARS-CoV-2 infection (dated by TCRdb to about 2021). Study-level background: Bulk RNA from unsorted whole blood was used for TCR sequencing, so alpha and beta chains could not be paired. On the study overall, not on this receptor specifically: VDJdb matching was skewed toward anti-spike CD8 responses, so virus-specific expansions were likely underestimated and private and CD4 specificities were missed.

Libraries were constructed by 5' RACE. Sequenced using a NextSeq 500. Unique molecular identifiers were attached to individual cDNA molecules in the TCR library protocol so that sequencing error and PCR bias could be corrected. Both TCR alpha and beta chains were sequenced, and tight co-correlation was observed between alpha and beta sequence abundances in each sample. On the authors' methods: Decombinator V4 was used to annotate the V gene, J gene and CDR3 of the TCR sequences. TCRs were defined as expanded if a significant change between any two time points was detected under a Poisson model with p below 0.0001. TCR abundances were normalised to the total number of TCRs sequenced in each sample and reported as counts per million. MAIT TCRs were defined by TRAV1-2 paired with TRAJ12, TRAJ20 or TRAJ33, and iNKT TCRs by TRAV10 paired with TRAJ18. VDJdb, accessed on 1 November 2021, was searched for TCRs annotated for CMV, EBV and SARS-CoV-2, and TCRs annotated for more than one antigen were excluded. In TCRdb, the public reads were trimmed at Q25 with fastp and aligned with MiXCR, with productive beta chains retained. Rows with one shared CDR3 protein collapse into an entry with the most common genes and DNA. The V and J calls were not made by the authors but by TCRdb's processing. A total of under 100,000 distinct CDR3 sequences appear in this sample, roughly an eighth of them only once. The leading ten clones occupy 1.2% to 1.5% of the sample.

This was a case-control study nested in a cohort of healthcare workers in London, UK, who had nasopharyngeal swab PCR tests and blood samples taken every week. Healthcare workers were enrolled in the week of the UK lockdown, from 23 to 31 March 2020, and were followed every week for up to roughly 16 weeks. This clonotype has just a few counts. Its antigen is currently not known. Base-call qualities are not available, and no considerably larger clone is one nucleotide away. The CDR3 contains 15 residues, cysteine and phenylalanine counted. Only the CDR3 portion is preserved as DNA: 45 bases, with reading frame beginning at the first base. Trimming accounts for 6 bases at V and 1 base at J, while the number of junction bases matched to no gene is 4. In the germline V gene, CDR1 corresponds to MNHEY and CDR2 to SVGAGI.

This sequence uses TRBV6-5 and TRBJ2-5; a stretch of 11 junction bases matches TRBD2. The source material was whole blood. The receptor comes from an adult who was a healthcare worker with PCR-confirmed SARS-CoV-2 infection or an uninfected control (not recorded which). For the CDR3, the sequence is CASRLAGDAQETQYF. Read as DNA, the sequence is TGTGCCAGCAGACTAGCGGGGGATGCCCAAGAGACCCAGTACTTC.